This T cell receptor beta chain comes out of a study of T cell responses to AZD1222 COVID-19 vaccine. Researchers grouped second doses given at about 4 or about 12 weeks into one pool. This table comes from immunoSEQ multiplex PCR, and its TCRdb copy is limited to in-frame clones, with some not included. This table has some 150,000 clones, approximately 91% appearing once. Findings and caveats of the study: Across spike, vaccine-associated CD4 TCRs were found, dominant at 160-218 and 743-854. There were mostly white British donors and more females than males, and clonal diversity was possibly underestimated.

This clone was counted once. Antigen: not known. CDR1 and CDR2 from the germline V gene are SGHRS and YFSETQ. The CDR3 loop spans 17 amino acids. The ends lost 3 bases at V and 0 bases at J; junction bases unmatched: 9. The TCR sequence derives from an adult who received the AZD1222 COVID-19 vaccine. The V gene is TRBV5-1, the J gene TRBJ2-1; 7 nucleotides align to TRBD2. The sequenced sample was peripheral blood, obtained 28 days after the second AZD1222 dose. CDR3 DNA: TGCGCCAGCAGCTCAGTCCCCTCTAGCGGCTCCTACAATGAGCAGTTCTTC. It encodes CASSSVPSSGSYNEQFF.